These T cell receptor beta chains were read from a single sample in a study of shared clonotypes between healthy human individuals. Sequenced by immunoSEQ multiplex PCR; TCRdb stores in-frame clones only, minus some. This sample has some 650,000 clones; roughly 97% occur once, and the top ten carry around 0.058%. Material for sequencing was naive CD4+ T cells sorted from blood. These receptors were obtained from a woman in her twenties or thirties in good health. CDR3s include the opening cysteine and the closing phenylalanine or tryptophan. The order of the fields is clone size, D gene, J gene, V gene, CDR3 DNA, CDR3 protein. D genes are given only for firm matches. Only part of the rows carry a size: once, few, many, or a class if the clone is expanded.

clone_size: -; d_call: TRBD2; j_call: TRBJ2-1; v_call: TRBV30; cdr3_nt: TGTGCCTGGAGTGTATCGGGACTAGTTTATGAGCAGTTCTTC; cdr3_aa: CAWSVSGLVYEQFF
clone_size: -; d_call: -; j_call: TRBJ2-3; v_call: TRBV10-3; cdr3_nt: TGTGCCATCAGTCCTCTAGCGTTTTACACAGATACGCAGTATTTT; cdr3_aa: CAISPLAFYTDTQYF
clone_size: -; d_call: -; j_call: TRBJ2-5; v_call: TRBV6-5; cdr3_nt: TGTGCCAGCAGTTACAGCCCCGGGCAGGGACAAGAGACCCAGTACTTC; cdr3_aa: CASSYSPGQGQETQYF
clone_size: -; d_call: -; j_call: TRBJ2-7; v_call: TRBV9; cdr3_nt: TGTGCCAGCGGGTCCTACGAGCAGTACTTC; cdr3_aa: CASGSYEQYF
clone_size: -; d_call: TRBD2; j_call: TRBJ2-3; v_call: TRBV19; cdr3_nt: TGTGCCAGTAGTCCGACACTAGCGCAGTACTCCAGGTCCACAGATACGCAGTATTTT; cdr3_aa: CASSPTLAQYSRSTDTQYF
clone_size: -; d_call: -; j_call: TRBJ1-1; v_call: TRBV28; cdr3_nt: TGTGCCAGCAGTGGGGACGGGGGAAACACTGAAGCTTTCTTT; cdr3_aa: CASSGDGGNTEAFF
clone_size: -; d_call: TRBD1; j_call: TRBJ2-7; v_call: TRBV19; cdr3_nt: TGTGCCAGTAGTATTTTTAGGCAGGGGGTGCTAAACTCAGGGTACGAGCAGTACTTC; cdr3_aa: CASSIFRQGVLNSGYEQYF
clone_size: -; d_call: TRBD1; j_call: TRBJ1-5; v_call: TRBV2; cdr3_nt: TGTGCCAGCAGTGCTGAACAGGGGTCGTTAAATCAGCCCCAGCATTTT; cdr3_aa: CASSAEQGSLNQPQHF
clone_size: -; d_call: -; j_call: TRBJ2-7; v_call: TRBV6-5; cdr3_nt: TGTGCCAGCAGCCCCACTTCCTCCTACGAGCAGTACTTC; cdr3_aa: CASSPTSSYEQYF
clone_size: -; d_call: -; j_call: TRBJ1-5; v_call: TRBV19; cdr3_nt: TGTGCCAGTAGTCCCTATAAGGGCAATCAGCCCCAGCATTTT; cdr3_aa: CASSPYKGNQPQHF
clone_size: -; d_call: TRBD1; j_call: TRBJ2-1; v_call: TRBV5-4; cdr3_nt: TGTGCCAGCAGCTTGGGGGACAGGGGGTCCTACAATGAGCAGTTCTTC; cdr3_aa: CASSLGDRGSYNEQFF
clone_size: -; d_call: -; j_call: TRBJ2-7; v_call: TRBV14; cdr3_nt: TGTGCCAGCAGCCATGGTCCGTACGAGCAGTACTTC; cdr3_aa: CASSHGPYEQYF
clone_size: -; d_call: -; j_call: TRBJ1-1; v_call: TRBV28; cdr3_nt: TGTGCCAGCAGTTTACTGGGGGGAGCGAACACTGAAGCTTTCTTT; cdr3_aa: CASSLLGGANTEAFF
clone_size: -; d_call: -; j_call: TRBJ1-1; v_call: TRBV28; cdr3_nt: TGTGCCAGCATATCCCCTGGGAACACTGAAGCTTTCTTT; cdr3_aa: CASISPGNTEAFF
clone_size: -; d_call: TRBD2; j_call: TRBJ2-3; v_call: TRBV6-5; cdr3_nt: TGTGCCAGCACGACTAGCGGGACCACAGATACGCAGTATTTT; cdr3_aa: CASTTSGTTDTQYF
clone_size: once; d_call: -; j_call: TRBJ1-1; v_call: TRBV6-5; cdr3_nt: TGTGCCAGCTATAGCGGGGAGAACACTGAAGCTTTCTTT; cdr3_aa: CASYSGENTEAFF
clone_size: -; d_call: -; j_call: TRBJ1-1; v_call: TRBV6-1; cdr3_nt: TGTGCCAGCAGTGCCCCAGGGGACGGGAGCACTGAAGCTTTCTTT; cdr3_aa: CASSAPGDGSTEAFF
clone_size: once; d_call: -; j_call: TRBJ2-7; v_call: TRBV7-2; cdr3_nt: TGTGCCAGCAGTTACACTGGGTTGGCAACCTTCAACTACGAGCAGTACTTC; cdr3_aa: CASSYTGLATFNYEQYF
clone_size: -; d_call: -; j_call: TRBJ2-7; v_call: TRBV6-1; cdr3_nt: TGTGCCAGCAGGGTGGGCGGGGACTCCTACGAGCAGTACTTC; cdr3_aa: CASRVGGDSYEQYF
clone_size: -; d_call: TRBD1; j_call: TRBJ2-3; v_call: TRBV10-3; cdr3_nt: TGTGCCATCAGAGGGACAGACACAGATACGCAGTATTTT; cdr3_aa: CAIRGTDTDTQYF
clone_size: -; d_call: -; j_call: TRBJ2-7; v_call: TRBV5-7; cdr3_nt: TGTGCCAGCAGCCTAAGGGGGTGGACGTCCTACGAGCAGTACTTC; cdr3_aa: CASSLRGWTSYEQYF
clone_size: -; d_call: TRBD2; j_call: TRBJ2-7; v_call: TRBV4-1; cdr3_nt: TGCGCCAGCAGCTCCTCAGGACTAGCGGGAGACGAGCAGTACTTC; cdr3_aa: CASSSSGLAGDEQYF
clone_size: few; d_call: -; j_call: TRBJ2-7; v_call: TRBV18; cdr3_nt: TGTGCCAGCTCACCACCGGAGGGGGGAGAGCAGTACTTC; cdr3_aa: CASSPPEGGEQYF
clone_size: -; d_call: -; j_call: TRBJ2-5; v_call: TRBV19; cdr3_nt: TGTGCCAGTAGCGCTCAGTACCAAGAGACCCAGTACTTC; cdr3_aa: CASSAQYQETQYF
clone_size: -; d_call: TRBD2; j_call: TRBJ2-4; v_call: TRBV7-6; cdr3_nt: TGTGCCAGCAGCCCAAGGGGACTAGCGGGAGTTTCCAAAAACATTCAGTACTTC; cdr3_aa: CASSPRGLAGVSKNIQYF
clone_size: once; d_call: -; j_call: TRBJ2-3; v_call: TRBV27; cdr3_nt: TGTGCCAGCACCCTTGCTGGGCGTCCCGCAGATACGCAGTATTTT; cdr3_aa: CASTLAGRPADTQYF
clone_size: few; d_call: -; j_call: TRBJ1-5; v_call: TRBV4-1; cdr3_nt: TGCGCCAGCAGCCTGACCGACAGGACGGGTCAGCCCCAGCATTTT; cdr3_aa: CASSLTDRTGQPQHF
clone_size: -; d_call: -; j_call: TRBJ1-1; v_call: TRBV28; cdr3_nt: TGTGCCAGCAGTACTCAGAACACTGAAGCTTTCTTT; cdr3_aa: CASSTQNTEAFF
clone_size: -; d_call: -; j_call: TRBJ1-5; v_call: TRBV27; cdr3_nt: TGTGCCAGCAGTCTCCAGGGGATGGTCCAGCCCCAGCATTTT; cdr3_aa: CASSLQGMVQPQHF
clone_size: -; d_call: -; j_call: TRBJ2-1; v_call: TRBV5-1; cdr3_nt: TGCGCCAGCAGCTTGGCGGCGGGGCCTGCGGGGAGCTCCTACAATGAGCAGTTCTTC; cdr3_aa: CASSLAAGPAGSSYNEQFF
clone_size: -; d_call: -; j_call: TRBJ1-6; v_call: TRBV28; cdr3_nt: TGTGCCAGCAGTCGAGAAAGAGGCCGCGGGGCCCTCCACTTT; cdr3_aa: CASSRERGRGALHF
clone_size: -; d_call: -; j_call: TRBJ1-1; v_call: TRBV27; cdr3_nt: TGTGCCAGCAGTTACCTCGGGCCCGGCACTGAAGCTTTCTTT; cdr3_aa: CASSYLGPGTEAFF
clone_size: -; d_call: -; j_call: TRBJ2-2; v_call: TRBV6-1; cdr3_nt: TGTGCCAGCAGTTCCCTCTCGAACACCGGGGAGCTGTTTTTT; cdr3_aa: CASSSLSNTGELFF
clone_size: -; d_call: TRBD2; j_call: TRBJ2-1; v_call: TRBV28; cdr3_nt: TGTGCCAGCCGTGGACTAGCGGGAATGATTGAGCAGTTCTTC; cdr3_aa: CASRGLAGMIEQFF
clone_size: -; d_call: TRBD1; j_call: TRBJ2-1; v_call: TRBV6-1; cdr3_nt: TGTGCCACCCAGGGACAGCGGAGCTCCTACAATGAGCAGTTCTTC; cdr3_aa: CATQGQRSSYNEQFF
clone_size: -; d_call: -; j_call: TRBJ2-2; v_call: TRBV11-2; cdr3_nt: TGTGCCAGCAGGCCAGCGTTTGAGTTAACCGGGGAGCTGTTTTTT; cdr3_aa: CASRPAFELTGELFF
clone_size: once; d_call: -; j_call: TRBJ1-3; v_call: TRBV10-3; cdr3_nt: TGTGCCATCGGCGGAGGAAACACCATATATTTT; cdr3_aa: CAIGGGNTIYF
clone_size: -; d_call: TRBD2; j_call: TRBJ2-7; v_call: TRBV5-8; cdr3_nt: TGTGCCAGCAGCTTGAGGCGGGAGATAGGCTACGAGCAGTACTTC; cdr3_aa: CASSLRREIGYEQYF
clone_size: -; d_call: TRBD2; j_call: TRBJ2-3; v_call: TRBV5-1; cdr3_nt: TGCGCCAGCAGCTTGGTCGGACTAGCGGGTTACGATACGCAGTATTTT; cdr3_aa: CASSLVGLAGYDTQYF
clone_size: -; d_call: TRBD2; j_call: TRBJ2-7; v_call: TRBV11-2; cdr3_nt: TGTGCCAGCAGCCCCCGGGCTGGGCTAGCGGGAGATTCCTACGAGCAGTACTTC; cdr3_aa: CASSPRAGLAGDSYEQYF
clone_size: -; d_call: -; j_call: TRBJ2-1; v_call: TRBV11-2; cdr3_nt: TGTGCCAGCAGCGCCATGGAGGGGACCTCCAATGAGCAGTTCTTC; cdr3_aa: CASSAMEGTSNEQFF
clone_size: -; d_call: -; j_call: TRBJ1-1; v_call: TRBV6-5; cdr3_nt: TGTGCCAGCAGTTATCATCGCAAGGGAGGCACTGAAGCTTTCTTT; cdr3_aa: CASSYHRKGGTEAFF
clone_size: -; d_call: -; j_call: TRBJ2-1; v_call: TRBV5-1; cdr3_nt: TGCGCCAGCAGCTTGGGGCCGGGTGGTGAGCAGTTCTTC; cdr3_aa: CASSLGPGGEQFF
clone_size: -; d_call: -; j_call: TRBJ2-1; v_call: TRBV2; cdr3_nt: TGTGCCAGCAGTTTGTATGAGGGAAATGAGCAGTTCTTC; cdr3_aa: CASSLYEGNEQFF
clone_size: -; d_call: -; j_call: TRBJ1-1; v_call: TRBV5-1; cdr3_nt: TGCGCCAGCAGCCTGGGACAACCGAACACTGAAGCTTTCTTT; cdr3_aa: CASSLGQPNTEAFF
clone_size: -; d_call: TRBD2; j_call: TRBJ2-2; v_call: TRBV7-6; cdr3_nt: TGTGCCAGCAGCAGCGTGAGCGGGGCCGGGGAGCTGTTTTTT; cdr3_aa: CASSSVSGAGELFF
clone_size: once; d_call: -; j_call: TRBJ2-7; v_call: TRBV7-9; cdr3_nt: TGTGCCAGCAGTAGTAGGGGCTACGAGCAGTACTTC; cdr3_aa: CASSSRGYEQYF
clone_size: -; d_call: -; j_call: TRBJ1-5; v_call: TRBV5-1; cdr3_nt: TGCGCCAGCAGCTTGGATGGGATGGATCAGCCCCAGCATTTT; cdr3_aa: CASSLDGMDQPQHF
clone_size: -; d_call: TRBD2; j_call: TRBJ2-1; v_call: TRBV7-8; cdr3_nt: TGTGCCAGCAGCCACAGGCGGCTAGCGGGAGGGTACAATGAGCAGTTCTTC; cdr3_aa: CASSHRRLAGGYNEQFF
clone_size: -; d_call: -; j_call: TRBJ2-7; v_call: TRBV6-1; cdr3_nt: TGTGCCAGCAGTCTCGGTGGACGGTCCTACGAGCAGTACTTC; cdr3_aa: CASSLGGRSYEQYF
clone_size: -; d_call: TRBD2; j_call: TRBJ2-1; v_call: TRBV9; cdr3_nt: TGTGCCAGCAGCGTAAGTTCGACTAGCGGGCTGTACAATGAGCAGTTCTTC; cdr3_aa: CASSVSSTSGLYNEQFF
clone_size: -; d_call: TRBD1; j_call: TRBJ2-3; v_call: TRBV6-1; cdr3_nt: TGTGCCAGCAGTGAGAACAGGGGGCTACGTATGAGCACAGATACGCAGTATTTT; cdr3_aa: CASSENRGLRMSTDTQYF
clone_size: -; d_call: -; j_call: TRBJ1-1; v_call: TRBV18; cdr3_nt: TGTGCCAGCACGTGGTTGGACCGGGGGGCGAACACTGAAGCTTTCTTT; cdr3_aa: CASTWLDRGANTEAFF
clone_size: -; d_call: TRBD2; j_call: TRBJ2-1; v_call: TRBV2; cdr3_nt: TGTGCCAGCAGTGAAGCTTCGCGGGGGGGCATCTACAATGAGCAGTTCTTC; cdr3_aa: CASSEASRGGIYNEQFF
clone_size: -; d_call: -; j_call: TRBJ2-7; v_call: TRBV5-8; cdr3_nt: TGTGCCAGCAGCTTGGGACTTAGCGGATCCTACGAGCAGTACTTC; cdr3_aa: CASSLGLSGSYEQYF
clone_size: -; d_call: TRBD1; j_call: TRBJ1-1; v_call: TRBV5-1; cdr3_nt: TGCGCCAGCAGCTTCGGGACAGGGAACACTGAAGCTTTCTTT; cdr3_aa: CASSFGTGNTEAFF
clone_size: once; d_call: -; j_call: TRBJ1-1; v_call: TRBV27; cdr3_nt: TGTGCCAGCAGTCCTGTAACAGCGAACACTGAAGCTTTCTTT; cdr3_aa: CASSPVTANTEAFF
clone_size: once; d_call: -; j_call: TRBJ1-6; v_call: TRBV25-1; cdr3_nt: TGTGCCAGCAGTGAGGCCAGGACTAATTCACCCCTCCACTTT; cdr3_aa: CASSEARTNSPLHF
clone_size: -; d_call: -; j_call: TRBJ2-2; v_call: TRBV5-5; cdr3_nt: TGTGCCAGCAGCCCAGATACCGGGGAGCTGTTTTTT; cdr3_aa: CASSPDTGELFF